A single sample gave rise to the 26 T cell receptor beta chains below, sequenced in a study of blood T cell repertoires in COVID-19. TCRdb's table, derived via immunoSEQ multiplex PCR, lists solely in-frame clones and lacks some. The table includes more than 400,000 clones, roughly 91% detected once. The sample comprised PBMCs or T cells enriched from blood (not recorded which). The receptors come from a man aged 18 to 35 who had recovered from COVID-19.

This clone was counted a few times. In the same sample, other DNA sequences code for this CDR3. V gene TRBV12-3 or TRBV12-4 combines with J gene TRBJ1-2; D is unresolved. Deletions cut 2 bases from V and 1 base from J, with 5 bases between. This CDR3 is 13 amino acids long. The CDR3 sequence: CASSLTVNYGYTF. CDR3 nucleotide sequence: TGTGCCAGCAGTTTAACAGTTAACTATGGCTACACCTTC.

The V and J genes are TRBV19 and TRBJ2-2; D may be TRBD2 (6 bases). The length of the CDR3 is 14 residues. Trimming shortened V by 6 bases and J by 1 base, and 9 bases separated the two germline ends. Germline assignment: CDR1 LNHDA and CDR2 SQIVND (reference sequence). For the CDR3, the DNA is TGTGCCAGTAGCCCCGGGAGGAACACCGGGGAGCTGTTTTTT. Translation gives CASSPGRNTGELFF. The whole variable domain, filled in from reference TRBV19 and TRBJ2-2, reads DGGITQSPKYLFRKEGQNVTLSCEQNLNHDAMYWYRQDPGQGLRLIYYSQIVNDFQKGDIAEGYSVSREKKESFPLTVTSAQKNPTAFYLCASSPGRNTGELFFGEGSRLTVL.

The V call is TRBV18, the J call TRBJ1-1, with D uncertain. The CDR3 runs 13 residues. V was clipped by 2 bases and J by 4 bases, with 8 bases between them. Germline CDR1 and CDR2: KGHSH and LQKENI. CDR3 amino acids: CASSPGESTEAFF. CDR3 coding DNA: TGTGCCAGCTCACCAGGGGAGTCCACTGAAGCTTTCTTT.

The rearrangement joins TRBV5-1 to TRBJ1-1; D possibly corresponds to TRBD1 (5 bases). From germline, CDR1 is SGHRS and CDR2 YFSETQ. This CDR3 contains 12 residues. V was shortened by 5 bases and J by 1 base, with 6 bases between the two germline ends. The CDR3 spells CASRGPNTEAFF. The CDR3 DNA reads as TGCGCCAGCAGGGGGCCGAACACTGAAGCTTTCTTT.

This clone was observed once. The chain couples TRBV24-1 to TRBJ1-1; tentatively, D is TRBD1 (6 bases). The CDR3 has 19 amino acids. Per germline, CDR1 KGHDR and CDR2 SFDVKD. The ends were cut back, 2 bases at V and 4 bases at J, with 25 bases in the middle. This CDR3 reads CATSDSLLSIRGESTEAFF. DNA for the CDR3: TGTGCCACCAGTGATTCCCTCTTGTCCATCAGGGGTGAGAGCACTGAAGCTTTCTTT.

V gene TRBV18 combines with J gene TRBJ1-2, with TRBD1 matching 8 bases. The germline CDR1 and CDR2 sequences are KGHSH and LQKENI. The junction had 6 bases not matched to a gene; V was cut back by 1 base and J by 8 bases. This CDR3 region has 14 residues. This CDR3 is CASSPQDRGRGYTF. DNA for the CDR3: TGTGCCAGCTCACCACAAGACAGGGGTCGAGGCTACACCTTC. Drawing the rest from reference TRBV18 and TRBJ1-2, the complete variable domain is NAGVMQNPRHLVRRRGQEARLRCSPMKGHSHVYWYRQLPEEGLKFMVYLQKENIIDESGMPKERFSAEFPKEGPSILRIQQVVRGDSAAYFCASSPQDRGRGYTFGSGTRLTVV.

The gene calls are TRBV18 and TRBJ1-2; 7 positions agree with TRBD1. The germline V gene encodes CDR1 KGHSH and CDR2 LQKENI. The J segment lost 5 bases and the V segment lost 4 bases, leaving 4 bases of the junction unmatched. The length of the CDR3 is 13 residues. The CDR3 here is CASSQQGQYGYTF. The CDR3 DNA reads as TGTGCCAGCTCACAACAGGGGCAGTATGGCTACACCTTC.

The table lists this clone with a count of one. The chain links TRBV5-1 to TRBJ2-3, with D tentatively TRBD2 (5 bases). CDR1 SGHRS and CDR2 YFSETQ come from the germline V gene. V lost 5 bases and J 0 bases, leaving 13 bases between the germline ends. The CDR3 spans 15 residues. The CDR3 is CASRPDGGSTDTQYF. The CDR3 DNA reads TGCGCCAGCAGACCGGACGGCGGGAGCACAGATACGCAGTATTTT.

The V call is TRBV23-1, the J call TRBJ2-2; 7 bases fit TRBD2. TRBV23-1 is given ORF status, its function remaining uncertain. The J segment lost 1 base and the V segment lost 3 bases, leaving 2 bases of the junction unmatched. The CDR3 is 15 residues long. Here the CDR3 DNA reads TGCGCCAGCAGTCAGTGCGGGAGGAACACCGGGGAGCTGTTTTTT. Its translation is CASSQCGRNTGELFF.

The CDR3 reads CASSLGYEQYF. CDR3 nucleotide sequence: TGTGCCAGCAGCCTCGGCTACGAGCAGTACTTC. The chain joins TRBV3-1 (or the pseudogene TRBV3-2) to TRBJ2-7; no clear D gene. The ends were cut back, 4 bases at V and 3 bases at J, with 4 bases in the middle. Germline V gene data show CDR1 as LGHDT and CDR2 as YNNKEL (reference sequence). This CDR3 contains 11 residues.

V is TRBV3-1 (or the pseudogene TRBV3-2) and J is TRBJ1-1; D remains ambiguous. V lost 2 bases, J lost 1 base, and 8 bases lay in between. The CDR3 is 14 residues long. Germline lookup yields CDR1 LGHDT and CDR2 YNNKEL (reference sequence). CDR3 nucleotides: TGTGCCAGCAGCCAATTGGCCGCGAACACTGAAGCTTTCTTT. Amino acid sequence: CASSQLAANTEAFF.

V gene TRBV28 combines with J gene TRBJ2-6; 8 bases match TRBD1. The CDR3 has 17 amino acids. CDR1 is MDHEN and CDR2 is SYDVKM in the germline V gene. The V and J ends lost 5 bases and 3 bases, in that order; junction bases with no gene match: 9. The CDR3 nucleotides read TGTGCCAGCAGTACCCGACAGGGGCGGGATGGGGCCAACGTCCTGACTTTC. Translation gives CASSTRQGRDGANVLTF.

The chain links TRBV5-5 to TRBJ2-1; D call uncertain. V gave up 0 bases and J gave up 7 bases, with 8 bases separating them. This CDR3 contains 13 residues. Germline CDR1 is SGHKS and CDR2 is YYEKEE (reference sequence). The CDR3 region is CASSLVSTNEQFF. The CDR3 DNA is TGTGCCAGCAGCTTGGTTAGCACAAATGAGCAGTTCTTC.

This chain links TRBV10-3 with TRBJ2-3, with D possibly matching TRBD2 (6 bases). There are 15 residues in the CDR3. Between the trimmed V and J ends, which lost 7 bases and 1 base, there was a span of 15 bases. Germline V gene lookup returns CDR1 ENHRY and CDR2 SYGVKD. CDR3 region: CAIMTRESGTDTQYF. CDR3 DNA sequence: TGTGCCATCATGACCCGGGAGTCTGGCACAGATACGCAGTATTTT.

Written as DNA, the CDR3 is TGTGCCAGCAGCCCCATTTCTGGGGGGACTGAAGCTTTCTTT. This codes for CASSPISGGTEAFF. The chain has TRBV7-6 and TRBJ1-1; weak D call: TRBD1 (5 bases). Germline V gene data show CDR1 as SGHVS and CDR2 as FNYEAQ. The CDR3 sequence is 14 residues long. Trimming left V 5 bases short and J 5 bases short, with 15 bases between.

The chain couples TRBV2 to TRBJ2-1, with D perhaps matching TRBD1 (6 bases). V lost 6 bases to trimming and J lost 8 bases, with 11 bases between them. Per germline, CDR1 SNHLY and CDR2 FYNNEI. The CDR3 loop spans 12 amino acids. In nucleotides, the CDR3 is TGTGCCAGCAGACCGGACAGAGATGAGCAGTTCTTC. It specifies CASRPDRDEQFF.

The V gene is TRBV7-2, the J gene TRBJ2-7; 11 bases are shared with TRBD2. V shed 6 bases and J 0 bases; nucleotides not matched to a gene: 4. This CDR3 has 15 residues. Looked up from germline, CDR1 is SGHTA and CDR2 is FQGNSA. The CDR3 region has the DNA TGTGCCAGCAGAGGGACTAGCGGAAGCTCCTACGAGCAGTACTTC. As protein: CASRGTSGSSYEQYF.

The DNA for the CDR3 is TGTGCCAGCTCATTCAGGGGAGGGACTGAAGCTTTCTTT. It is translated as CASSFRGGTEAFF. The rearrangement links TRBV18 to TRBJ1-1; D is possibly TRBD1 (6 bases). V lost 5 bases to trimming and J lost 5 bases, with 12 bases between them. Germline V gene lookup returns CDR1 KGHSH and CDR2 LQKENI. This CDR3 has 13 amino acids.

In this sample, this clone turned up many times. The chain is built from TRBV9 and TRBJ2-7; 12 bases line up with TRBD1. The CDR3 loop spans 14 amino acids. V gave up 3 bases and J gave up 6 bases; unmatched junction bases: 4. Germline CDR1 reads SGDLS; CDR2 reads YYNGEE. The CDR3 DNA reads as TGTGCCAGCAGCGCCGGGACAGGGGGCTTCGAGCAGTACTTC. As protein: CASSAGTGGFEQYF.

The chain joins TRBV10-3 to TRBJ1-2; D not resolved. The germline V gene encodes CDR1 ENHRY and CDR2 SYGVKD. Deletions cut 5 bases from V and 5 bases from J, with 27 bases between. The CDR3 covers 18 residues. The CDR3 reads CAISSLTPLMEGGYGYTF. CDR3 coding DNA: TGTGCCATCAGTTCCTTAACCCCCCTGATGGAGGGCGGGTATGGCTACACCTTC.

The gene calls are TRBV9 and TRBJ1-3; no definite D call. V lost 0 bases to trimming and J lost 0 bases, with 10 bases between them. CDR1 and CDR2 from the germline V gene are SGDLS and YYNGEE. This CDR3 is 16 amino acids long. CDR3 in amino acids: CASSVAPMSSGNTIYF. The CDR3 nucleotides read TGTGCCAGCAGCGTAGCCCCCATGAGCTCTGGAAACACCATATATTTT.

The chain links TRBV5-1 to TRBJ2-7; TRBD2 is a possible D gene (6 bases). Germline CDR1 SGHRS, CDR2 YFSETQ. V lost 4 bases and J 5 bases, leaving 16 bases between the germline ends. The CDR3 is 14 amino acids. The CDR3 DNA reads as TGCGCCAGCAGCCCCGGAGCGGGCCGAGACGAGCAGTACTTC. Protein: CASSPGAGRDEQYF.

This chain links TRBV27 with TRBJ1-2; possibly TRBD1 for D (5 bases). This CDR3 has 14 residues. The germline V gene encodes CDR1 MNHEY and CDR2 SMNVEV (reference sequence). V was shortened by 6 bases and J by 4 bases, with 15 bases between the two germline ends. The CDR3 nucleotides read TGTGCCAGCAGCGGGGGGGATCACGGCTATGGCTACACCTTC. Translated: CASSGGDHGYGYTF.

This clone was recorded only once. As DNA, the CDR3 is TGTGCCAGCAGTCCGACAGGGAGTGGCAATCAGCCCCAGCATTTT. Protein product: CASSPTGSGNQPQHF. V is TRBV6-5 and J is TRBJ1-5, with 7 bases lining up with TRBD1. V lost 5 bases, J lost 2 bases, and 6 bases stayed unmatched. Per germline, CDR1 MNHEY and CDR2 SVGAGI. This CDR3 region has 15 residues.

The rearrangement uses TRBV11-2 and TRBJ2-7, with D perhaps matching TRBD2 (6 bases). This CDR3 spans 15 amino acids. Trimming took 3 bases from V and 0 from J, leaving 12 bases between them. The germline V gene encodes CDR1 SGHAT and CDR2 FQNNGV. DNA for the CDR3: TGTGCCAGCAGCTTTATCTCTAGCGTCTCCTACGAGCAGTACTTC. This translates into CASSFISSVSYEQYF.

The chain employs TRBV29-1 and TRBJ1-5, with D possibly TRBD1 on 6 matching bases. From germline, CDR1 is SQVTM and CDR2 ANQGSEA. The CDR3 runs to 13 residues. The V end lost 4 bases, the J end lost 6 bases, and 13 bases lay between the germline ends. The DNA of the CDR3 is TGCAGCGTTGGACCCAGGGGCGGTCAGCCCCAGCATTTT. As protein: CSVGPRGGQPQHF.